These 3 T cell receptor beta chains came from one sample sequenced in a study of blood T cell repertoires in COVID-19. TCRdb's table, derived via immunoSEQ multiplex PCR, lists solely in-frame clones and lacks some. The sample includes under 400,000 clones, about 89% seen only once; the top ten take about 10%. Sequencing was performed on peripheral blood. The receptors come from a woman in her thirties with COVID-19, enrolled during active disease.

This chain links TRBV29-1 with TRBJ1-1, with D perhaps TRBD1 (6 bases). Trimming stripped 8 bases from V and 1 base from J, with 17 bases between. The CDR3 runs to 14 residues. Germline CDR1 reads SQVTM; CDR2 reads ANQGSEA. CDR3 coding DNA: TGCAGCTCCCACCCGCAAGGGGGGAACACTGAAGCTTTCTTT. Translated, it gives CSSHPQGGNTEAFF.

V is TRBV24-1 and J is TRBJ1-2; 8 bases map to TRBD1. The V gene end was trimmed by 4 bases and the J gene end by 5 bases; junction bases not matched to a gene: 5. The CDR3 is 14 residues long. CDR1 KGHDR and CDR2 SFDVKD come from the germline V gene. CDR3 sequence: CATSDWTGRYGYTF. For the CDR3, the DNA is TGTGCCACCAGTGACTGGACAGGGAGGTATGGCTACACCTTC.

DNA for the CDR3: TGTGCCAAGAGGGCCGTGGCAGATACGCAGTATTTT. The encoded protein is CAKRAVADTQYF. The rearrangement links TRBV27 to TRBJ2-3, with D tentatively TRBD2 (5 bases). This CDR3 contains 12 residues. Trimming pared 10 bases from V and 4 bases from J, leaving 12 bases between. CDR1 and CDR2 from the germline V gene are MNHEY and SMNVEV (reference sequence).